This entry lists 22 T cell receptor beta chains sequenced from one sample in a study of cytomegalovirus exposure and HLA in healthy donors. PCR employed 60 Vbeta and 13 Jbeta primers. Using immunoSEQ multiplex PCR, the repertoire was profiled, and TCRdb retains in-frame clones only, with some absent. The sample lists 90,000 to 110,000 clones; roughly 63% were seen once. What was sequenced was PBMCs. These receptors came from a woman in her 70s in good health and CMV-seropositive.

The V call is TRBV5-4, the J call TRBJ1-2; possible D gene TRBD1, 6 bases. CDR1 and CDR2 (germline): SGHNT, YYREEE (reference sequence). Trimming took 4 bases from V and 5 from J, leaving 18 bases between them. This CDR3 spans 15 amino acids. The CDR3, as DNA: TGTGCCAGCAGCCCCGAAACGACAGGAAAATATGGCTACACCTTC. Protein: CASSPETTGKYGYTF.

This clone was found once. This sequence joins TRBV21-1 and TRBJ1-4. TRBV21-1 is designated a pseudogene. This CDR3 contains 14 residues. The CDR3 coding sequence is TGTGCCAGCAGACTGTTCCACCTCAATGAAAAACTGTTTTTT. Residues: CASRLFHLNEKLFF.

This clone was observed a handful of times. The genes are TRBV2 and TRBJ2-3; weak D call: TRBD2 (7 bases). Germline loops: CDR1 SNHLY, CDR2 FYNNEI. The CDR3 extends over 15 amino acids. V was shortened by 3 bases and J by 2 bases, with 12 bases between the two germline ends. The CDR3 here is CASSDFGGLTDTQYF. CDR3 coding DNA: TGTGCCAGCAGTGACTTCGGGGGGCTCACAGATACGCAGTATTTT.

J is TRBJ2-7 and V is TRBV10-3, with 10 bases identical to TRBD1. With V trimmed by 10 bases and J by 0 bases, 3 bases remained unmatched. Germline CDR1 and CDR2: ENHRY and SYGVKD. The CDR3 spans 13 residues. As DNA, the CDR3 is TGTGCCACTCGGACAGGGGGCTCCTACGAGCAGTACTTC. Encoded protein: CATRTGGSYEQYF.

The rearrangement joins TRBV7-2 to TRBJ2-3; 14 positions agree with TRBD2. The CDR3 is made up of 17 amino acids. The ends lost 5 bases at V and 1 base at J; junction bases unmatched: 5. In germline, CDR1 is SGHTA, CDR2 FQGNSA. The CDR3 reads CASSPPGLAGGTDTQYF. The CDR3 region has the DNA TGTGCCAGCAGCCCCCCGGGACTAGCGGGGGGCACAGATACGCAGTATTTT. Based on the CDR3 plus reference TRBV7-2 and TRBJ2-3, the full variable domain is GAGVSQSPSNKVTEKGKDVELRCDPISGHTALYWYRQSLGQGLEFLIYFQGNSAPDKSGLPSDRFSAERTGGSVSTLTIQRTQQEDSAVYLCASSPPGLAGGTDTQYFGPGTRLTVL.

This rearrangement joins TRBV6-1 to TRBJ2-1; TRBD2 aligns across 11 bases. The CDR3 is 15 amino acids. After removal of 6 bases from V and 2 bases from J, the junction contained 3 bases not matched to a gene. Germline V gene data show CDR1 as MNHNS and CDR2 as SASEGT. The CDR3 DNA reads TGTGCCAGCAGGCTGGGACTAGCGGCCTACAATGAGCAGTTCTTC. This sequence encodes CASRLGLAAYNEQFF.

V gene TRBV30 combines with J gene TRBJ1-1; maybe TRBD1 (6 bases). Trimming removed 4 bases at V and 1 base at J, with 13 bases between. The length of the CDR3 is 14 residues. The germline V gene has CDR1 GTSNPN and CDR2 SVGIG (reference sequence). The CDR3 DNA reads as TGTGCCTGGACAGGGGCCGCGGGGAACACTGAAGCTTTCTTT. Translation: CAWTGAAGNTEAFF.

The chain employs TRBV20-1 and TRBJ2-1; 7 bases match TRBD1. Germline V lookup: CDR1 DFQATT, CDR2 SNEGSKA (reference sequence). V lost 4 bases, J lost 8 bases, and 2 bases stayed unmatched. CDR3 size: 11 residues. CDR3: CSAKTGYEQFF. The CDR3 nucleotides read TGCAGTGCTAAGACAGGGTATGAGCAGTTCTTC.

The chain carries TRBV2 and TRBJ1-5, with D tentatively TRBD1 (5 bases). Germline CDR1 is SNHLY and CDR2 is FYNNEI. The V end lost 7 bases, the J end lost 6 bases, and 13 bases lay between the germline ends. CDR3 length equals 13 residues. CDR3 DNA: TGTGCCAGCATGTCCAGGGAGGGTCAGCCCCAGCATTTT. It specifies CASMSREGQPQHF.

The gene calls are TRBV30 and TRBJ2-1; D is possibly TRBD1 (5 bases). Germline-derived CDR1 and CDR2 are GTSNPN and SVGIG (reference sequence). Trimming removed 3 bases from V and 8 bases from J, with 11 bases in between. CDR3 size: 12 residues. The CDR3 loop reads CAWRGRGYEQFF. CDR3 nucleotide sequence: TGTGCCTGGAGGGGAAGGGGTTATGAGCAGTTCTTC.

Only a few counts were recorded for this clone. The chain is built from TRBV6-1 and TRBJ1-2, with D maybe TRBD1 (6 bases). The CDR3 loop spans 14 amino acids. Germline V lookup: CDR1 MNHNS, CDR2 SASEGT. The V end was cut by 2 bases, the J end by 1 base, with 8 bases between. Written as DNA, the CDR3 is TGTGCCAGCAGTGAAAAGGACAGTAACTATGGCTACACCTTC. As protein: CASSEKDSNYGYTF.

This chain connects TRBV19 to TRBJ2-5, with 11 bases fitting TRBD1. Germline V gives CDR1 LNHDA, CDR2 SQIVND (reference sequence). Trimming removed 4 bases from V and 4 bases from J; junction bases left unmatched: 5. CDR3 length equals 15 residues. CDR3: CASSTGTGGGETQYF. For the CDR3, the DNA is TGTGCCAGTAGTACTGGGACAGGGGGTGGAGAGACCCAGTACTTC.

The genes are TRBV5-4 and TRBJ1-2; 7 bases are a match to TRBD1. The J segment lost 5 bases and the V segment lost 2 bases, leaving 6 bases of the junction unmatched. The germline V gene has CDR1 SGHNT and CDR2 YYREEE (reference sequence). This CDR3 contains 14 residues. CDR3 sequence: CASSFGGGRYGYTF. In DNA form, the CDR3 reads TGTGCCAGCAGCTTTGGAGGGGGCCGGTATGGCTACACCTTC.

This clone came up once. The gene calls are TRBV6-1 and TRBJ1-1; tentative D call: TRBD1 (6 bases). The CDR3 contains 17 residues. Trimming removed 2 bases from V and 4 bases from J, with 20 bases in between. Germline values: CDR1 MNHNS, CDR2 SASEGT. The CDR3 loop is CASSEQGWGGDGTEAFF. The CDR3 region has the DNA TGTGCCAGCAGTGAACAGGGATGGGGGGGCGACGGCACTGAAGCTTTCTTT.

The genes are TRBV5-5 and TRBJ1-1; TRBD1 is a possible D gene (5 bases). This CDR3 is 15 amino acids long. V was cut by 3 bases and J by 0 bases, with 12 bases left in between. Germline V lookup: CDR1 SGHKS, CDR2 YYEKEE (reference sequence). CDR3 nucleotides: TGTGCCAGCAGCTCCCCCGGAGGGGTGAACACTGAAGCTTTCTTT. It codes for CASSSPGGVNTEAFF.

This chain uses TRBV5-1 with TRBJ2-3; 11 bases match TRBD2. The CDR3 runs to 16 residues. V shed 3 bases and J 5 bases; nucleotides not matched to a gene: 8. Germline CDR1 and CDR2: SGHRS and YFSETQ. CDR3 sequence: CASSWGTSGGQDTQYF. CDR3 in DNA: TGCGCCAGCAGCTGGGGTACTAGCGGGGGACAAGATACGCAGTATTTT. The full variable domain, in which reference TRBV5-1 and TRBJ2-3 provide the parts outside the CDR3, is KAGVTQTPRYLIKTRGQQVTLSCSPISGHRSVSWYQQTPGQGLQFLFEYFSETQRNKGNFPGRFSGRQFSNSRSEMNVSTLELGDSALYLCASSWGTSGGQDTQYFGPGTRLTVL.

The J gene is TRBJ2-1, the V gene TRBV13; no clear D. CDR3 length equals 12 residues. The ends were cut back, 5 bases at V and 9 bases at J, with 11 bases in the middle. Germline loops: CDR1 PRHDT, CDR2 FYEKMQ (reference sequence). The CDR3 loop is CASSPRLGEQFF. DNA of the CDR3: TGTGCCAGCAGCCCGCGACTCGGTGAGCAGTTCTTC.

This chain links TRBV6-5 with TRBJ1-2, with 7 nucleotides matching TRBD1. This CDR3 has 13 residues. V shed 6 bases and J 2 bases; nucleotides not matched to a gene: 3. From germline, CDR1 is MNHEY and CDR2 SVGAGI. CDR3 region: CASRTGLNYGYTF. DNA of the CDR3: TGTGCCAGCAGGACAGGGTTAAACTATGGCTACACCTTC.

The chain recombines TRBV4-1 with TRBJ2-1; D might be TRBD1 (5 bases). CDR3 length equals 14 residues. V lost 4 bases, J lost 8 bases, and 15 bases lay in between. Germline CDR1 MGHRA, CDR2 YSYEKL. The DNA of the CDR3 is TGCGCCAGCAGCCTCACAGGCAGGGTCGATGAGCAGTTCTTC. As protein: CASSLTGRVDEQFF.

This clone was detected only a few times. DNA for the CDR3: TGTGCCAGCAGCGTAGGGCAAAGGATACAGACCGGGGAGCTGTTTTTT. It yields the protein CASSVGQRIQTGELFF. The chain has TRBV9 and TRBJ2-2; no clear D. V was trimmed by 0 bases and J by 5 bases, leaving 14 bases between them. The CDR3 runs 16 residues. The germline V gene encodes CDR1 SGDLS and CDR2 YYNGEE.

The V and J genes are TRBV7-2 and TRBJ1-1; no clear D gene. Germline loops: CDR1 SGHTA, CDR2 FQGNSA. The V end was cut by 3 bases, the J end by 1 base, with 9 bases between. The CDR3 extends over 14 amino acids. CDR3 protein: CASSFIHQNTEAFF. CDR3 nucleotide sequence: TGTGCCAGCAGCTTTATACACCAGAACACTGAAGCTTTCTTT.

The CDR3 sequence: CASSDRGSGDEKLFF. In DNA form, the CDR3 reads TGTGCCAGCAGCGACAGGGGGTCCGGTGATGAAAAACTGTTTTTT. The chain links TRBV7-9 to TRBJ1-4, with 9 bases lining up with TRBD1. The CDR3 consists of 15 residues. Unmatched junction bases numbered 7, after V lost 5 bases and J lost 6 bases. From germline, CDR1 is SEHNR and CDR2 FQNEAQ (reference sequence).